This TCR beta chain was documented in a study of T cell clonality in common variable immunodeficiency. Study outcomes and limitations: Patient heterogeneity in the CVID cohort limited correlations between repertoire features and clinical complications. Fewer deletions and N-nucleotide insertions were reportedly seen in common variable immunodeficiency TCR beta sequences.

Sequencing input was equivalent genomic DNA from CVID and controls. Profiled with immunoSEQ multiplex PCR; TCRdb holds only in-frame clones, not every one. Listed for the sample are 25,000 to 35,000 clones, none seen a single time. In its sample, this clone is medium-sized (0.01 to 0.1%). No antigen is known for it. The observed sequence ends 3 residues before the CDR3 terminus, with the missing tail filled in from the germline J gene. This CDR3 is 10 amino acids long. The germline V gene has CDR1 GTSNPN and CDR2 SVGIG (reference sequence). The sequencing input was peripheral blood mononuclear cells. This TCR was recovered from a human donor with common variable immunodeficiency. The genes are TRBV30 and TRBJ2-4; D is possibly TRBD2 (6 bases). The sequenced part of the CDR3 DNA is TGTGCCTGGGGGACTGGGTAT. It yields the protein CAWGTGY. The full CDR3 is CAWGTGYQYF.